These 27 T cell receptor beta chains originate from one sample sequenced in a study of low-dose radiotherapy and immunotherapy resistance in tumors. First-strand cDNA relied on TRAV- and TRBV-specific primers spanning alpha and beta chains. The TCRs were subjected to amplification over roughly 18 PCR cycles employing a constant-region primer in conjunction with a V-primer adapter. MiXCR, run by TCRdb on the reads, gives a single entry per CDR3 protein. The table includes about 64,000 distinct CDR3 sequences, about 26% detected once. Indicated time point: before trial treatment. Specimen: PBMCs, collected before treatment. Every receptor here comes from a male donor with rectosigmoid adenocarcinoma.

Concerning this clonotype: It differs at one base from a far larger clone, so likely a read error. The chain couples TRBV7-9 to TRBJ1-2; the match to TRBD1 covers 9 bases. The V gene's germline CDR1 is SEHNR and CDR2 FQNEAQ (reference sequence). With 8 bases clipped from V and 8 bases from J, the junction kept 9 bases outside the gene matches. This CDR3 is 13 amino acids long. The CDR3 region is CASGQGQGGGYTF. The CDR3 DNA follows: TGTGCCAGCGGCCAGGGACAGGGAGGCGGCTACACCTTC.

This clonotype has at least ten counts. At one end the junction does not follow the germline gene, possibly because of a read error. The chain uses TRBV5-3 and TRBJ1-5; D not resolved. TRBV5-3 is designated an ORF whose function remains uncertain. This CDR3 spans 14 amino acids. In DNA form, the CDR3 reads TGTGCCAGCAGCTTGAAGGGATACAATCAGCCCCAGCATTTT. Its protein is CASSLKGYNQPQHF.

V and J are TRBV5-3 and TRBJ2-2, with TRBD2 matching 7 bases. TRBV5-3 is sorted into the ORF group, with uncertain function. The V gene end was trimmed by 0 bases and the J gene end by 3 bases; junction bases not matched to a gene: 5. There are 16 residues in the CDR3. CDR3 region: CARSLARELDTGELFF. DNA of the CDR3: TGTGCCAGAAGCTTGGCGCGGGAGCTGGACACCGGGGAGCTGTTTTTT.

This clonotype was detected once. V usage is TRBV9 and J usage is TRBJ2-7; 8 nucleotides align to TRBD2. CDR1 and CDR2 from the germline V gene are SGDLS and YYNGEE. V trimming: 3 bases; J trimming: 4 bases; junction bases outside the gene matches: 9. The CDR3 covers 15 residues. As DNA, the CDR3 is TGTGCCAGCAGCGAGGCTAGCGGGCCTCTATACGAGCAGTACTTC. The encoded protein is CASSEASGPLYEQYF.

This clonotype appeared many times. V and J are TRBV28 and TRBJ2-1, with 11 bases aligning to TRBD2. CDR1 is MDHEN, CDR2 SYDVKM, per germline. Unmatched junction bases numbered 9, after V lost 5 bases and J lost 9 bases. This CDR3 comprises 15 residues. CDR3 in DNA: TGTGCCAGCAGTACAGTAGCGGGGGGGCCGCTTGAGCAGTTCTTC. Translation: CASSTVAGGPLEQFF.

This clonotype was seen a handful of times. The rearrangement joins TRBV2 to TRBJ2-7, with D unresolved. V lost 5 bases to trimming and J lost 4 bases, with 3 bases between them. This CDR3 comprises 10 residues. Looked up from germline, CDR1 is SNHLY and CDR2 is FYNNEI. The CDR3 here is CASSLYEQYF. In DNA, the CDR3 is TGTGCCAGCAGTCTATACGAGCAGTACTTC.

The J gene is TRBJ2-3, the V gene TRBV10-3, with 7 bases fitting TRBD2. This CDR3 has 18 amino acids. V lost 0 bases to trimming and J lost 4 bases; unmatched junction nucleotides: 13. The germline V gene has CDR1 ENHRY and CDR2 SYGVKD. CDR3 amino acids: CAISESIGREIGADTQYF. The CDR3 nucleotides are TGTGCCATCAGTGAGTCGATAGGGCGGGAGATCGGCGCAGATACGCAGTATTTT.

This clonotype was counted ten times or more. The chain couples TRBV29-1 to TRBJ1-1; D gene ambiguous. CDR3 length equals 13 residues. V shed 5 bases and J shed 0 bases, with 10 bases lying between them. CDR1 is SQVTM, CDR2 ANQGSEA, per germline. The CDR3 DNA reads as TGCAGCGTTTCCTTACTGTTGAACACTGAAGCTTTCTTT. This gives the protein CSVSLLLNTEAFF.

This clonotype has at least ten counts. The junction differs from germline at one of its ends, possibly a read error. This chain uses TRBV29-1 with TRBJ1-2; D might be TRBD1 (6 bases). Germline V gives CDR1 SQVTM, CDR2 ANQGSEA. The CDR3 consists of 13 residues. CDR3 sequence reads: CSVEEYREVGYTF. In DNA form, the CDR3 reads TGCAGCGTGGAAGAGTACAGGGAAGTTGGCTACACCTTC.

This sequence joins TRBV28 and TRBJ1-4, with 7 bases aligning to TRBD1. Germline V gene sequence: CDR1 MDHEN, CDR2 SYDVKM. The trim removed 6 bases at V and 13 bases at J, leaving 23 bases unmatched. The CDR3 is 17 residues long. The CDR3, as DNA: TGTGCCAGCAGAAGCAGGGGAAGGGGGCTCAGGGGAAAGCGACTGTTTTTT. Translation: CASRSRGRGLRGKRLFF.

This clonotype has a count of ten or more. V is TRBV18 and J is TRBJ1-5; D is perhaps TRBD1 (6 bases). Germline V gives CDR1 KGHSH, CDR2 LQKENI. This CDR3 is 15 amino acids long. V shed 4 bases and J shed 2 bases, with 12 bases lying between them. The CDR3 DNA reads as TGTGCCAGCTCACTGACAGGCACACGCAATCAGCCCCAGCATTTT. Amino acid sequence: CASSLTGTRNQPQHF.

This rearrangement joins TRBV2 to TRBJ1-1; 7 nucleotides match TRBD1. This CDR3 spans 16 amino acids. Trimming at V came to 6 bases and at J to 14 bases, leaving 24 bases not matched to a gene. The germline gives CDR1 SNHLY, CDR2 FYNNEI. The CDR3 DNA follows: TGTGCCAGCAGGGGGGCGACAGGGACGAACACTGAAGCTTTCTTCTTT. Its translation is CASRGATGTNTEAFFF.

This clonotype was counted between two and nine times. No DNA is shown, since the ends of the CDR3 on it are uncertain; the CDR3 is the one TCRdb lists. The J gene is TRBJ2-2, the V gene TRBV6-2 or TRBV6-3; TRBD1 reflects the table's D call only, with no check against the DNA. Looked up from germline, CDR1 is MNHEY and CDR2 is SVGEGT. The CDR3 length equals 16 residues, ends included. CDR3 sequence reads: CASSYGPGSAGELFFF.

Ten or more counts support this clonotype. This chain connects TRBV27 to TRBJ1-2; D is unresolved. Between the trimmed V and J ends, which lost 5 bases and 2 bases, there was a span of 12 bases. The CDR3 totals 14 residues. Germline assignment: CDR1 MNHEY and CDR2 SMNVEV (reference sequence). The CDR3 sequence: CASSPAARNYGYTF. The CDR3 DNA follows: TGTGCCAGCAGTCCTGCTGCAAGGAACTATGGCTACACCTTC.

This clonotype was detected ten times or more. The CDR3 protein is CASTGQPNQPQHF. The CDR3 DNA follows: TGTGCCAGCACGGGACAGCCCAATCAGCCCCAGCATTTT. This chain joins TRBV2 and TRBJ1-5, with 7 bases that match TRBD1. The germline gives CDR1 SNHLY, CDR2 FYNNEI. CDR3 length: 13 amino acids. After removal of 7 bases from V and 3 bases from J, the junction contained 3 bases not matched to a gene.

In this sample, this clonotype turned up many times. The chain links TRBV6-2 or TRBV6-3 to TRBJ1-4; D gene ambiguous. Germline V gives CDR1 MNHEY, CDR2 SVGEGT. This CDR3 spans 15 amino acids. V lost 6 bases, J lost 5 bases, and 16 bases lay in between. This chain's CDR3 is CASRRLGPDNEKLFF. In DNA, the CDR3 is TGTGCCAGCAGACGGCTCGGACCTGACAATGAAAAACTGTTTTTT.

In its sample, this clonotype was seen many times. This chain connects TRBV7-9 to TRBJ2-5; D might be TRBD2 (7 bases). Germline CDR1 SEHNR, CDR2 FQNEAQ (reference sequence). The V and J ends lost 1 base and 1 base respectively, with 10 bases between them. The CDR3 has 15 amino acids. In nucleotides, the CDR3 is TGTGCCAGCAGCTTAGAGAGGGGGGGCCAAGAGACCCAGTACTTC. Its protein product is CASSLERGGQETQYF. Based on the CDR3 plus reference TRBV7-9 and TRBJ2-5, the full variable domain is DTGVSQNPRHKITKRGQNVTFRCDPISEHNRLYWYRQTLGQGPEFLTYFQNEAQLEKSRLLSDRFSAERPKGSFSTLEIQRTEQGDSAMYLCASSLERGGQETQYFGPGTRLLVL.

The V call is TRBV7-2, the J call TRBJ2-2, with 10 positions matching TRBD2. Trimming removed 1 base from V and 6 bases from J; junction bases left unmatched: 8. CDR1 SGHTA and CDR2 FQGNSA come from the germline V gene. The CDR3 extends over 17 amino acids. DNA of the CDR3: TGTGCCAGCAGCTTAGGAGGGCTAGCGGGAGCGGCCGGGGAGCTGTTTTTT. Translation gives CASSLGGLAGAAGELFF.

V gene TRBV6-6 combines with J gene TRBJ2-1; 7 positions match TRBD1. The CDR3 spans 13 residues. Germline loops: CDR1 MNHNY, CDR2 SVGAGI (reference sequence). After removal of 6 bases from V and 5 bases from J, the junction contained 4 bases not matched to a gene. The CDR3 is CASRYRGDNEQFF. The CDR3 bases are TGTGCCAGCAGGTACAGGGGAGACAATGAGCAGTTCTTC.

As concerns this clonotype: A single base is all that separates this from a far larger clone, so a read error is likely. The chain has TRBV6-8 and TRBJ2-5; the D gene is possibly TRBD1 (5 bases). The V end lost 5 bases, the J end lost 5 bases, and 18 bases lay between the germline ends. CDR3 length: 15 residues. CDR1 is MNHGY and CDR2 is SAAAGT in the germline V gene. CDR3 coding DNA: TGTGCCAGCAGTCACCTCGGACAAGGGCAGGAGACCCAGTACTTC. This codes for CASSHLGQGQETQYF.

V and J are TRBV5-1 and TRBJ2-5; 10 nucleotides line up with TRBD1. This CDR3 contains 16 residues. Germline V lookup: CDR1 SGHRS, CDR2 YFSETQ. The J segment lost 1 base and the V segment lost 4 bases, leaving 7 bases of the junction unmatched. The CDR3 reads CASSPGQGGLQETQYF. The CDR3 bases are TGCGCCAGCAGCCCTGGACAGGGGGGGCTCCAAGAGACCCAGTACTTC.

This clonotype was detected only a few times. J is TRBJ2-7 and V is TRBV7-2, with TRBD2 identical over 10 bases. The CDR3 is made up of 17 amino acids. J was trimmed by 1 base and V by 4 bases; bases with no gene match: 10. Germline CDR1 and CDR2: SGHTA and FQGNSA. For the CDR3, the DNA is TGTGCCAGCAGCTCTAGCGGGAGCCTGACGGGGTCCTACGAGCAGTACTTC. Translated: CASSSSGSLTGSYEQYF.

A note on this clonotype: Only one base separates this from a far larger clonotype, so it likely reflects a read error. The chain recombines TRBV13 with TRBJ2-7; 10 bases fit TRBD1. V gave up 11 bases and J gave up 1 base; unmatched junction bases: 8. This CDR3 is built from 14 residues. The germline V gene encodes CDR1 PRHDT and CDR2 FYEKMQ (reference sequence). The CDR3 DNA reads TGTGCCGTCCTCGCGGACAGGGGGTCCTACGAGCAGTACTTC. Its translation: CAVLADRGSYEQYF.

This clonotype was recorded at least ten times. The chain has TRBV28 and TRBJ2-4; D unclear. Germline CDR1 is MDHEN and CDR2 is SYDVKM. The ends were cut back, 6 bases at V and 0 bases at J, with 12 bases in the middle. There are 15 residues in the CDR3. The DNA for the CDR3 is TGTGCCAGCAGGGATATACAGCTAGCCAAAAACATTCAGTACTTC. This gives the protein CASRDIQLAKNIQYF.

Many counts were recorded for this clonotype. CDR3 nucleotide sequence: TGTGCCAGCAGCAGATCAGGGTACCAAGAGACCCAGTACTTC. This codes for CASSRSGYQETQYF. The chain links TRBV9 to TRBJ2-5, with D possibly TRBD1 on 5 matching bases. Per the germline V gene, CDR1 is SGDLS and CDR2 is YYNGEE. V was shortened by 4 bases and J by 0 bases, with 10 bases between the two germline ends. This CDR3 is 14 amino acids long.

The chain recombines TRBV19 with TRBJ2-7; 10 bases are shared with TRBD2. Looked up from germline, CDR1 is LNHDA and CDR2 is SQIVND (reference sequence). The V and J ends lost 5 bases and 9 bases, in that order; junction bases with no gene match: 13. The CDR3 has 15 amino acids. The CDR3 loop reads CASSASSGGADVQYF. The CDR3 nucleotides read TGTGCCAGTAGTGCTTCCAGCGGGGGGGCCGACGTGCAGTACTTC.

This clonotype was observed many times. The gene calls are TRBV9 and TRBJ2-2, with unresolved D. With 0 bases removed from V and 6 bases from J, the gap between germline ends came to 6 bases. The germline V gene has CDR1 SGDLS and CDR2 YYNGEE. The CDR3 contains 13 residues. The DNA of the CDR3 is TGTGCCAGCAGCGTAGCTATTGCCGGGGAGCTGTTTTTT. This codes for CASSVAIAGELFF.